The sequence of this T cell receptor beta chain was determined in a study of T cell changes during pregnancy in multiple sclerosis. Assay used: immunoSEQ multiplex PCR; TCRdb lists only in-frame clones, some missing. The data show 50,000 to 60,000 clones, roughly 91% seen once. Per the germline V gene, CDR1 is SGHDT and CDR2 is YYEEEE. Trimming removed 5 bases from V and 4 bases from J; junction bases left unmatched: 9. The CDR3 contains 16 residues. The sample was CD4+ T cells from peripheral blood mononuclear cells, taken in the second trimester of pregnancy. The clonotype comes from a female donor with multiple sclerosis, enrolled in a pregnancy study. The chain recombines TRBV5-6 with TRBJ1-4; 9 bases agree with TRBD1. CDR3 sequence reads: CASSPGTGFGNEKLFF. Written as DNA, the CDR3 is TGTGCCAGCAGTCCCGGGACAGGGTTCGGTAATGAAAAACTGTTTTTT. The full variable domain, completed using reference TRBV5-6 and TRBJ1-4, is DAGVTQSPTHLIKTRGQQVTLRCSPKSGHDTVSWYQQALGQGPQFIFQYYEEEERQRGNFPDRFSGHQFPNYSSELNVNALLLGDSALYLCASSPGTGFGNEKLFFGSGTQLSVL.